This TCR beta chain is drawn from a study of identical twins. Study-wide results and caveats: Among out-of-frame alpha sequences shared by twins, low generation probability occurred in excess. Beta out-of-frame sequences showed weaker excess sharing between twins.

From germline, CDR1 is SGHVS and CDR2 FQNEAQ. Trimming at V came to 5 bases and at J to 2 bases, leaving 6 bases not matched to a gene. CDR3 size: 14 residues. MiXCR, applied by TCRdb to the 5' RACE reads, yields one record per CDR3 protein. The sample comprises about 340,000 distinct CDR3 sequences, around 12% of which are singletons, and roughly 7% rests with the top ten. The donor group consisted entirely of healthy Caucasians. This clonotype appeared many times. Its target is unknown. These data also featured in a second study, about yellow fever vaccine responses in identical twins. According to that study: In identical twins, vaccine T cell responses appeared partly shared and partly individual.

The sequence came from a woman between 18 and 29 years old in good health. J is TRBJ2-7 and V is TRBV7-8; 7 bases fit TRBD1. Sequenced sample: CD8+ T cells sorted from blood. The CDR3 DNA is TGTGCCAGCAGCCCAGGGACAGCGACCTACGAGCAGTACTTC. Translated, it gives CASSPGTATYEQYF. Full variable domain (remainder filled in from reference TRBV7-8 and TRBJ2-7): GAGVSQSPRYKVAKRGQDVALRCDPISGHVSLFWYQQALGQGPEFLTYFQNEAQLDKSGLPSDRFFAERPEGSVSTLKIQRTQQEDSAVYLCASSPGTATYEQYFGPGTRLTVT.